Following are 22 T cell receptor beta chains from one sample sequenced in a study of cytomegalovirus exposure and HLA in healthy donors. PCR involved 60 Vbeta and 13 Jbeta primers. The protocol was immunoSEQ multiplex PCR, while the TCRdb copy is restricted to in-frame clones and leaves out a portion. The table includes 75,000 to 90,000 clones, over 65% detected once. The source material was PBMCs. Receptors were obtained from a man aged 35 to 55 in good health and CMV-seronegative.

This CDR3 reads CASSSYRGTYNEQFF. In DNA, the CDR3 is TGTGCCAGCAGTTCGTACAGGGGTACCTACAATGAGCAGTTCTTC. The chain uses TRBV28 and TRBJ2-1, with 7 positions matching TRBD1. The CDR3 loop spans 15 amino acids. CDR1 is MDHEN and CDR2 is SYDVKM in the germline V gene. Germline trimming cut 4 bases from V and 2 bases from J; bases unmatched to any gene: 5.

The CDR3 is CASSLGGTGGYEQYF. Written as DNA, the CDR3 is TGCGCCAGCAGCTTGGGCGGGACAGGGGGCTACGAGCAGTACTTC. The chain has TRBV5-1 and TRBJ2-7; TRBD1 matches 11 bases. This CDR3 spans 15 amino acids. Per germline, CDR1 SGHRS and CDR2 YFSETQ. J gave up 3 bases and V 0 bases, and 2 bases lay outside the gene matches. Full variable domain (outside the CDR3, taken from reference TRBV5-1 and TRBJ2-7): KAGVTQTPRYLIKTRGQQVTLSCSPISGHRSVSWYQQTPGQGLQFLFEYFSETQRNKGNFPGRFSGRQFSNSRSEMNVSTLELGDSALYLCASSLGGTGGYEQYFGPGTRLTVT.

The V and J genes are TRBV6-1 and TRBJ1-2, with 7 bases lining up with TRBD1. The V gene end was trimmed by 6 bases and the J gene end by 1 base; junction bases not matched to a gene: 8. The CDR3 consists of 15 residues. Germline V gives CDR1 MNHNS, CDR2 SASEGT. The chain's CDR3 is CASRAQGTLNYGYTF. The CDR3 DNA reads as TGTGCCAGCAGGGCACAGGGGACCCTTAACTATGGCTACACCTTC.

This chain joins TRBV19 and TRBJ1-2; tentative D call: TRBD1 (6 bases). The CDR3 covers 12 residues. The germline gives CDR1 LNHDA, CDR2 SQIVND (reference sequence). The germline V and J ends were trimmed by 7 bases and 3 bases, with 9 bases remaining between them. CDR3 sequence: CASNTGYYGYTF. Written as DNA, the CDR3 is TGTGCCAGTAATACAGGGTACTATGGCTACACCTTC.

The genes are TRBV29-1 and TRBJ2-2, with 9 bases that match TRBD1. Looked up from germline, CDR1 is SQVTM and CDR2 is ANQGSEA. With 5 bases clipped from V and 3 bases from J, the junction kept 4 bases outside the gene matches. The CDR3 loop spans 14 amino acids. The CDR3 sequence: CSVFDRGDTGELFF. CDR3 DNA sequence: TGCAGCGTTTTTGACAGGGGGGACACCGGGGAGCTGTTTTTT.

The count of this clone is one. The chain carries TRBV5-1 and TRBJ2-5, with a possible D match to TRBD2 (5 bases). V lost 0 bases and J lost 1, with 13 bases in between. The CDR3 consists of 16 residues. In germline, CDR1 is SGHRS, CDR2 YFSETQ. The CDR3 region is CASSLGRGYPQETQYF. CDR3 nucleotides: TGCGCCAGCAGCTTGGGACGGGGATACCCCCAAGAGACCCAGTACTTC.

The CDR3 loop reads CASSLQVGGEKLFF. As DNA, the CDR3 is TGTGCCAGCAGCTTACAGGTAGGAGGTGAAAAACTGTTTTTT. The J gene is TRBJ1-4, the V gene TRBV7-9; D call uncertain. This CDR3 is built from 14 residues. V was clipped by 2 bases and J by 7 bases, with 11 bases between them. CDR1 SEHNR and CDR2 FQNEAQ come from the germline V gene (reference sequence).

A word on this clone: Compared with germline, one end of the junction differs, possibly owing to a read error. CDR3 nucleotide sequence: TGTGCCAGTAGGATTTCGAACGCTGGGGCCAGCGTCCTGACTTTC. Translating gives CASRISNAGASVLTF. This chain connects TRBV19 to TRBJ2-6; possible D gene TRBD1, 5 bases. Germline V CDR1 and CDR2: LNHDA, SQIVND (reference sequence). The length of the CDR3 is 15 residues. The complete variable domain, with remaining parts taken from reference TRBV19 and TRBJ2-6, reads DGGITQSPKYLFRKEGQNVTLSCEQNLNHDAMYWYRQDPGQGLRLIYYSQIVNDFQKGDIAEGYSVSREKKESFPLTVTSAQKNPTAFYLCASRISNAGASVLTFGAGSRLTVL.

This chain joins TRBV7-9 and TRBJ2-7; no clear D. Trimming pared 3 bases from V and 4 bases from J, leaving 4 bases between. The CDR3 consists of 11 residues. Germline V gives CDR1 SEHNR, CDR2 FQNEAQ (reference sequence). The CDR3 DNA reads TGTGCCAGCAGCTTCCAGTACGAGCAGTACTTC. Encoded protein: CASSFQYEQYF. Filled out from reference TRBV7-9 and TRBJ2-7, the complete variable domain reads DTGVSQNPRHKITKRGQNVTFRCDPISEHNRLYWYRQTLGQGPEFLTYFQNEAQLEKSRLLSDRFSAERPKGSFSTLEIQRTEQGDSAMYLCASSFQYEQYFGPGTRLTVT.

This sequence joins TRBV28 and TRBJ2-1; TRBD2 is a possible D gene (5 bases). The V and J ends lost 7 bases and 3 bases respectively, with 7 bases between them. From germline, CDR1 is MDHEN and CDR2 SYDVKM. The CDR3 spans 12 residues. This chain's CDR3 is CASTTSYNEQFF. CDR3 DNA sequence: TGTGCCAGCACAACTAGCTACAATGAGCAGTTCTTC.

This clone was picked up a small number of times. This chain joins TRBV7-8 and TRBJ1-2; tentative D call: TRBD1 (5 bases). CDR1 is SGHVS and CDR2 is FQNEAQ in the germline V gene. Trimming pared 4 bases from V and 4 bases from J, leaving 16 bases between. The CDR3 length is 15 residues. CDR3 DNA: TGTGCCAGCAGCTCGTCAGGGTATAACGCCTATGGCTACACCTTC. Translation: CASSSSGYNAYGYTF.

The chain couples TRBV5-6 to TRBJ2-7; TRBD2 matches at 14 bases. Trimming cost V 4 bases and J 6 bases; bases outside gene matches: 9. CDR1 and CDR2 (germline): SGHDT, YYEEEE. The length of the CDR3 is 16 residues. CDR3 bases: TGTGCCAGCAGCCTTAGGACTAGCGGGGGGCCCGGCGAGCAGTACTTC. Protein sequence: CASSLRTSGGPGEQYF.

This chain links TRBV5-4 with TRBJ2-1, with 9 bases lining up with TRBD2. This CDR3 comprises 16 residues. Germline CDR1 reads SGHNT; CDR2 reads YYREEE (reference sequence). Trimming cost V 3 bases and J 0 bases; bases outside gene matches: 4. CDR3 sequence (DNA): TGTGCCAGCAGCTCCGGGACTAGCAGCTCCTACAATGAGCAGTTCTTC. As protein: CASSSGTSSSYNEQFF.

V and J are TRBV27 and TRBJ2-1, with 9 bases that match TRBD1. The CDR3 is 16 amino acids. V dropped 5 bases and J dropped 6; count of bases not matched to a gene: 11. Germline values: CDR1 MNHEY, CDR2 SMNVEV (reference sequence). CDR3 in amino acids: CASSHRDRAQFNEQFF. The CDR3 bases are TGTGCCAGCAGTCACCGGGACAGGGCACAATTCAATGAGCAGTTCTTC.

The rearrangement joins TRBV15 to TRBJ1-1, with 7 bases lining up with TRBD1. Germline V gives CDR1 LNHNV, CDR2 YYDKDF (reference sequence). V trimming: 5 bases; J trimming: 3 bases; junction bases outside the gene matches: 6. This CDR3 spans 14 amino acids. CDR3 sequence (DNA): TGTGCCACCAGCCGGAGGGGGCTAGACACTGAAGCTTTCTTT. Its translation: CATSRRGLDTEAFF.

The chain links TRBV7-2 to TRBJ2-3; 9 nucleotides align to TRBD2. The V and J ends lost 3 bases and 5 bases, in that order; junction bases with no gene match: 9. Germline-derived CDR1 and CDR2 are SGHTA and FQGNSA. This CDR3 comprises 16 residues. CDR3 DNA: TGTGCCAGCAGCTTCCCAGGGGGTAGCGGGAGAGATACGCAGTATTTT. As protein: CASSFPGGSGRDTQYF. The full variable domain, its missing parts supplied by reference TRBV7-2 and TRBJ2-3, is GAGVSQSPSNKVTEKGKDVELRCDPISGHTALYWYRQSLGQGLEFLIYFQGNSAPDKSGLPSDRFSAERTGGSVSTLTIQRTQQEDSAVYLCASSFPGGSGRDTQYFGPGTRLTVL.

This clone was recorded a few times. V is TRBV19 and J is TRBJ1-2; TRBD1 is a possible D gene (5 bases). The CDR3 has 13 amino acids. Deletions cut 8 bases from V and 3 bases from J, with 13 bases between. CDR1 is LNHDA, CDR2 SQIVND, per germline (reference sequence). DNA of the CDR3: TGTGCCAGTTACAGGCGGGGGGACTATGGCTACACCTTC. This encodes CASYRRGDYGYTF.

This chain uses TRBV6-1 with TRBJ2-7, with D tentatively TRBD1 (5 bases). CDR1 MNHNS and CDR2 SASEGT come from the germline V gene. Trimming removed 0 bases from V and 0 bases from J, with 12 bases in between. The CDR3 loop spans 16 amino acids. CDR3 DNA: TGTGCCAGCAGTGAAGCTCAAGACAGATTCTCCTACGAGCAGTACTTC. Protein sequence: CASSEAQDRFSYEQYF.

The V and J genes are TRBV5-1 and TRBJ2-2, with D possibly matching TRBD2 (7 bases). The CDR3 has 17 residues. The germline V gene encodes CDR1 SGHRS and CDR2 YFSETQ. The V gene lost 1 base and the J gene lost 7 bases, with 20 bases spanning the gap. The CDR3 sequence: CASSLKGEGRYGGELFF. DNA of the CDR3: TGCGCCAGCAGCTTGAAGGGGGAGGGCCGTTATGGCGGGGAGCTGTTTTTT.

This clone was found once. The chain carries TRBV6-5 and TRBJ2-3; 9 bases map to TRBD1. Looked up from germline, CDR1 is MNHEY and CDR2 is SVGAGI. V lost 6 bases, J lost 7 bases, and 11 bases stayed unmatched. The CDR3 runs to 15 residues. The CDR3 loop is CASRPGTGLSNTQYF. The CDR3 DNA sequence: TGTGCCAGCAGGCCCGGGACAGGGTTATCAAATACGCAGTATTTT.

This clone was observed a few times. CDR3 sequence (DNA): TGCGCCAGCAGGGGGGACAGGGGGGTGAGCACTGAAGCTTTCTTT. It encodes CASRGDRGVSTEAFF. The rearrangement joins TRBV5-1 to TRBJ1-1; TRBD1 matches 11 bases. V gave up 5 bases and J gave up 4 bases; unmatched junction bases: 7. CDR1 and CDR2 (germline): SGHRS, YFSETQ. This CDR3 comprises 15 residues.

For the CDR3, the DNA is TGTGCCAGCAGGTCGACAGGGTCGAACACTGAAGCTTTCTTT. This translates into CASRSTGSNTEAFF. The chain recombines TRBV7-3 with TRBJ1-1; the match to TRBD1 covers 7 bases. This CDR3 has 14 residues. V trimming: 6 bases; J trimming: 1 base; junction bases outside the gene matches: 5. CDR1 and CDR2 from the germline V gene are SGHTA and FQGTGA.